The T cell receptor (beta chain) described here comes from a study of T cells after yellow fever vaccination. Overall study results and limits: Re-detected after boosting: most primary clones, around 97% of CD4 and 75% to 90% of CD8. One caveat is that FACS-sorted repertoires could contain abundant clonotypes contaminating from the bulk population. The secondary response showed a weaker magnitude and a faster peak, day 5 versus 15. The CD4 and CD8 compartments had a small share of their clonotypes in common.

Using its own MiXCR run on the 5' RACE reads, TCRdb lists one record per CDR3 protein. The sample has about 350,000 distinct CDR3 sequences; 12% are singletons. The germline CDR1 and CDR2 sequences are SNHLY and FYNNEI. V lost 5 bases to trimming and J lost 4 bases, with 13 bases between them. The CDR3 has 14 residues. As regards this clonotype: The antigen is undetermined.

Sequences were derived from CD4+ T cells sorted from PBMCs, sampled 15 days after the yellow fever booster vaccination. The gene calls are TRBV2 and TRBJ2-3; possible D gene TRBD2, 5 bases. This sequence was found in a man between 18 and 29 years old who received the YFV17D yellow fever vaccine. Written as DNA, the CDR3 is TGTGCCAGCAGTTATACTAGTAGACCAGATACGCAGTATTTT. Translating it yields CASSYTSRPDTQYF.